Listed below are T cell receptor beta chains from one sample, sequenced in a study of blood T cell repertoires in COVID-19. The table came from immunoSEQ multiplex PCR; TCRdb's copy has only in-frame clones and leaves some out. The sample lists more than 300,000 clones, 85% to 90% occurring once. The sample taken for sequencing was PBMCs or T cells enriched from blood (not recorded which). The source of these receptors is a man younger than 40 who had recovered from COVID-19. Each CDR3 is given with its conserved first and last residue.

>TRBV5-6|TRBJ1-5
CASSLDRAGSNQPQHF
>TRBV3-1/TRBV3-2|TRBJ2-7
CASSHSVHYEQYF
>TRBV18|TRBJ2-7
CASSPTPGEQYF
>TRBV19|TRBJ2-3
CASRRGASSTDTQYF
>TRBV7-9|TRBJ1-1
CASSGELNTEAFF
>TRBV6-5|TRBJ1-3
CASSYSIQPSGNTIYF
>TRBV18|TRBJ2-7
CASSPKGDEQYF
>TRBV5-1|TRBJ1-5
CASSPGTISNQPQHF
>TRBV5-4|TRBJ2-2
CASGGQGASPNTGELFF
>TRBV5-6|TRBJ1-4
CASSLTGGGNSNEKLFF
>TRBV12-5|TRBJ1-4
CASGLKGASSNEKLFF
>TRBV19|TRBJ2-1
CASSSSSGLEQFF
>TRBV5-4|TRBJ2-1
CASSLPQGGGYNEQFF
>TRBV29-1|TRBJ2-3
CSVEGKGAGVDTQYF
>TRBV20-1|TRBJ1-2
CSASGYYGYTF
>TRBV5-1|TRBJ1-4
CASSLEGGAATNEKLFF
>TRBV4-1|TRBJ1-3
CASSLQGNTIYF
>TRBV29-1|TRBJ1-3
CSVESGGNTIYF
>TRBV6-1|TRBJ1-5
CASSDLRGSSNQPQHF
>TRBV9|TRBJ2-3
CASSPPSGGNTDTQYF
>TRBV28|TRBJ2-7
CASSSLQGSYEQYF
>TRBV13|TRBJ1-2
CASSLEQGWGYTF
>TRBV4-1|TRBJ1-5
CASSQSPTGGIPQPQHF